These 11 T cell receptor beta chains were all obtained from the same sample, sequenced in a study of blood T cell repertoires in COVID-19. Assay used: immunoSEQ multiplex PCR; TCRdb lists only in-frame clones, some missing. In the table there are approximately 30,000 clones, about 83% of which are singletons. The material sequenced was peripheral blood. These TCRs come from a human donor in a cohort sampled during active COVID-19.

The gene calls are TRBV9 and TRBJ2-2, with D tentatively TRBD2 (5 bases). Germline loops: CDR1 SGDLS, CDR2 YYNGEE. The CDR3 runs to 15 residues. The V gene lost 2 bases and the J gene lost 4 bases, with 12 bases spanning the gap. The CDR3 sequence is CASSVGGGPTGELFF. The CDR3 nucleotides read TGTGCCAGCAGCGTCGGCGGCGGGCCCACCGGGGAGCTGTTTTTT.

For the CDR3, the DNA is TGTGCCAGCAGGGTTGGACTAATCACAGATACGCAGTATTTT. It yields the protein CASRVGLITDTQYF. This chain uses TRBV2 with TRBJ2-3; D may be TRBD2 (6 bases). CDR3 length: 14 residues. Germline-derived CDR1 and CDR2 are SNHLY and FYNNEI. Deletions cut 6 bases from V and 2 bases from J, with 12 bases between.

The CDR3 protein is CASSDELGTDTQYF. Written as DNA, the CDR3 is TGTGCCAGCAGTGATGAGCTGGGCACAGATACGCAGTATTTT. The chain has TRBV2 and TRBJ2-3; D remains ambiguous. Germline CDR1 is SNHLY and CDR2 is FYNNEI. The ends were cut back, 3 bases at V and 1 base at J, with 8 bases in the middle. This CDR3 contains 14 residues.

This CDR3 reads CATSRDWGDPAFF. As DNA, the CDR3 is TGTGCCACCAGCAGAGATTGGGGGGATCCGGCTTTCTTT. The chain couples TRBV15 to TRBJ1-1, with D possibly TRBD1 on 5 matching bases. The CDR3 is 13 amino acids. Germline-derived CDR1 and CDR2 are LNHNV and YYDKDF (reference sequence). The germline V and J ends were trimmed by 0 bases and 11 bases, with 13 bases remaining between them.

The V gene is TRBV5-1, the J gene TRBJ2-3, with TRBD2 identical over 10 bases. The CDR3 totals 14 residues. Germline assignment: CDR1 SGHRS and CDR2 YFSETQ. Losses at the gene ends were 7 bases for V and 8 bases for J; bases not matched to a gene: 10. CDR3 sequence reads: CASLPSGGASTQYF. The CDR3 nucleotides are TGCGCCAGCTTGCCTAGCGGGGGTGCAAGTACGCAGTATTTT. Complete variable domain (other parts from reference TRBV5-1 and TRBJ2-3): KAGVTQTPRYLIKTRGQQVTLSCSPISGHRSVSWYQQTPGQGLQFLFEYFSETQRNKGNFPGRFSGRQFSNSRSEMNVSTLELGDSALYLCASLPSGGASTQYFGPGTRLTVL.

The chain links TRBV5-4 to TRBJ2-3; TRBD2 agrees at 13 bases. The CDR3 is 14 residues long. V lost 10 bases, J lost 5 bases, and 7 bases stayed unmatched. Germline V lookup: CDR1 SGHNT, CDR2 YYREEE (reference sequence). DNA for the CDR3: TGTGCCCCCGGACTAGCGGGAGCCGTAGATACGCAGTATTTT. Protein product: CAPGLAGAVDTQYF.

V gene TRBV5-5 combines with J gene TRBJ2-1; TRBD2 matches 10 bases. This CDR3 is built from 17 residues. Germline CDR1 is SGHKS and CDR2 is YYEKEE (reference sequence). The junction had 5 bases not matched to a gene; V was cut back by 0 bases and J by 2 bases. CDR3 region: CASSLAPSGGPYNEQFF. CDR3 nucleotides: TGTGCCAGCAGCTTGGCCCCTAGCGGGGGCCCCTACAATGAGCAGTTCTTC.

The CDR3 protein is CASSLYMAGGHNEQFF. As DNA, the CDR3 is TGCGCCAGCAGCTTGTACATGGCGGGAGGCCACAATGAGCAGTTCTTC. The chain has TRBV5-1 and TRBJ2-1, with 8 nucleotides matching TRBD2. CDR1 and CDR2 (germline): SGHRS, YFSETQ. The trim removed 1 base at V and 5 bases at J, leaving 8 bases unmatched. This CDR3 comprises 16 residues.

V usage is TRBV29-1 and J usage is TRBJ1-1; D is uncertain. Trimming removed 4 bases from V and 4 bases from J, with 7 bases in between. Germline assignment: CDR1 SQVTM and CDR2 ANQGSEA. The CDR3 totals 11 residues. The CDR3 region is CSVGRSTEAFF. In DNA, the CDR3 is TGCAGCGTTGGCCGGAGCACTGAAGCTTTCTTT.

V and J are TRBV11-3 and TRBJ2-1; TRBD2 matches at 12 bases. The CDR3 runs 18 residues. V was clipped by 1 base and J by 0 bases; unmatched bases: 4. CDR1 and CDR2 from the germline V gene are SGHNT and YENEEA. The CDR3 spells CASSLGVTSGSSYNEQFF. In nucleotides, the CDR3 is TGTGCCAGCAGCTTAGGAGTGACTAGCGGGAGCTCCTACAATGAGCAGTTCTTC.

V gene TRBV9 combines with J gene TRBJ2-3; 10 bases align to TRBD2. This CDR3 has 14 amino acids. Germline lookup yields CDR1 SGDLS and CDR2 YYNGEE. The ends lost 3 bases at V and 8 bases at J; junction bases unmatched: 6. The CDR3 protein is CASSDTSGEGTQYF. The CDR3 nucleotides read TGTGCCAGCAGCGACACTAGCGGGGAGGGTACGCAGTATTTT.